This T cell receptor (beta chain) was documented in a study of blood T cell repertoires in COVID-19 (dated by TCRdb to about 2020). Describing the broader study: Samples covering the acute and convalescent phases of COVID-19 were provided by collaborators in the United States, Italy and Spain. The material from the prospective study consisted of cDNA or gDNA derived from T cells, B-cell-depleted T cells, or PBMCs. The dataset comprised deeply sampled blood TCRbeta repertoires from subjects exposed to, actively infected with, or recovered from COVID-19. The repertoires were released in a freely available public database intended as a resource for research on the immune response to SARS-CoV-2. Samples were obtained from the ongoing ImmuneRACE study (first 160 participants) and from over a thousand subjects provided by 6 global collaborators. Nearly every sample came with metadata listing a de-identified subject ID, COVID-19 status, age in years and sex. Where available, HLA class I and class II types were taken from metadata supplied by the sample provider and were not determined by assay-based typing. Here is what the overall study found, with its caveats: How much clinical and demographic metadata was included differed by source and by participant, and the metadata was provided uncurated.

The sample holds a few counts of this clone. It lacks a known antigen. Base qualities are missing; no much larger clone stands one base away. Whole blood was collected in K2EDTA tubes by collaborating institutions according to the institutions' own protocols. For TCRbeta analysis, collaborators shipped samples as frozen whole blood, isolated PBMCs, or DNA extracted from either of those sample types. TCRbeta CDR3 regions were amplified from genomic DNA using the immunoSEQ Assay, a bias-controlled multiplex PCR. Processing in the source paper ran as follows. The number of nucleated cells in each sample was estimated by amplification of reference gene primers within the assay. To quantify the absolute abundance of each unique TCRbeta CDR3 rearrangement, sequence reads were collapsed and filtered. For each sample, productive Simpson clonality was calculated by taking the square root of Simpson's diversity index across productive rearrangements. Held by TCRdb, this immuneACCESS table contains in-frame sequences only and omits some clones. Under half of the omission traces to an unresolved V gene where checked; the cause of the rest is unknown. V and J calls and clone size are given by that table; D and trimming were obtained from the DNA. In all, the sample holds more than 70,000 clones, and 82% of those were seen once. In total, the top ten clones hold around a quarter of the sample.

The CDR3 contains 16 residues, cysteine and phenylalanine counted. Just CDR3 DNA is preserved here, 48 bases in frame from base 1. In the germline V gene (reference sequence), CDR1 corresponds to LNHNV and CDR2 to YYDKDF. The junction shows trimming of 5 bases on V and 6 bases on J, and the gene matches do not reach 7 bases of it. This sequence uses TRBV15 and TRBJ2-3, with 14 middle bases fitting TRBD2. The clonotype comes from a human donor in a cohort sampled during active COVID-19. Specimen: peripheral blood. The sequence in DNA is TGTGCCACCAGCCTCTCGACTAGCGGGGGGGCTGATACGCAGTATTTT. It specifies CATSLSTSGGADTQYF.